A selection of T cell receptor beta chains follows, all from one sample in a study of T cell responses to AZD1222 COVID-19 vaccine. Clones were sequenced by immunoSEQ multiplex PCR, and TCRdb holds only the in-frame ones, with some missing. Altogether about 84,000 clones are present, about 85% being singletons, with the ten largest covering approximately 1.5%. The sequenced sample was peripheral blood, obtained on day 0 of AZD1222 vaccination. The receptors shown here come from an adult in good health. The CDR3 runs from the conserved cysteine through the conserved F or W. The order of the fields is clone size, J gene, D gene, V gene, CDR3 protein, CDR3 DNA. A D gene is named only where the DNA matches it firmly. Size is stated for part of the rows, as once, few or many counts, or as a class when the clone is expanded.

abundance: -
j_gene: TRBJ1-1
d_gene: TRBD1
v_gene: TRBV2
CDR3aa: CASSATGGPNTEAFF
CDR3nt: TGTGCCAGCAGTGCGACAGGGGGGCCGAACACTGAAGCTTTCTTT

abundance: -
j_gene: TRBJ1-1
d_gene: -
v_gene: TRBV19
CDR3aa: CASSIMGLSTEAFF
CDR3nt: TGTGCCAGTAGTATCATGGGGCTGAGCACTGAAGCTTTCTTT

abundance: few
j_gene: TRBJ2-3
d_gene: TRBD2
v_gene: TRBV3-1/TRBV3-2
CDR3aa: CASSQEIPGGRSTDTQYF
CDR3nt: TGTGCCAGCAGCCAAGAAATACCGGGAGGGAGAAGCACAGATACGCAGTATTTT

abundance: -
j_gene: TRBJ2-7
d_gene: -
v_gene: TRBV3-1/TRBV3-2
CDR3aa: CASSHREGGSYEQYF
CDR3nt: TGTGCCAGCAGCCATAGAGAGGGGGGCTCCTACGAGCAGTACTTC

abundance: -
j_gene: TRBJ2-7
d_gene: TRBD1
v_gene: TRBV27
CDR3aa: CASSKGSGTGFWEQYF
CDR3nt: TGTGCCAGCAGTAAAGGGTCCGGGACAGGGTTTTGGGAGCAGTACTTC

abundance: -
j_gene: TRBJ2-3
d_gene: TRBD2
v_gene: TRBV6-2/TRBV6-3
CDR3aa: CASSYKAGDPTDTQYF
CDR3nt: TGTGCCAGCAGTTACAAGGCGGGAGATCCCACAGATACGCAGTATTTT

abundance: -
j_gene: TRBJ2-5
d_gene: TRBD1
v_gene: TRBV7-7
CDR3aa: CASSFRQGAGETQYF
CDR3nt: TGTGCTAGCAGCTTTAGACAGGGGGCAGGAGAGACCCAGTACTTC

abundance: once
j_gene: TRBJ1-2
d_gene: -
v_gene: TRBV7-9
CDR3aa: CASSQKPSGSGGYTF
CDR3nt: TGTGCCAGCAGCCAAAAACCTTCAGGGTCCGGTGGCTACACCTTC

abundance: -
j_gene: TRBJ1-2
d_gene: -
v_gene: TRBV18
CDR3aa: CASSPGPTPNYGYTF
CDR3nt: TGTGCCAGCTCACCCGGCCCGACACCCAACTATGGCTACACCTTC

abundance: -
j_gene: TRBJ2-7
d_gene: -
v_gene: TRBV29-1
CDR3aa: CSLSKRVGYEQYF
CDR3nt: TGCAGCCTATCCAAACGGGTGGGCTACGAGCAGTACTTC

abundance: -
j_gene: TRBJ1-2
d_gene: -
v_gene: TRBV19
CDR3aa: CASSIEGIRGGYTF
CDR3nt: TGTGCCAGTAGTATAGAAGGCATACGGGGAGGCTACACCTTC

abundance: -
j_gene: TRBJ1-1
d_gene: -
v_gene: TRBV10-3
CDR3aa: CAIRREGTEAFF
CDR3nt: TGTGCCATCCGACGGGAAGGGACTGAAGCTTTCTTT

abundance: -
j_gene: TRBJ1-4
d_gene: -
v_gene: TRBV2
CDR3aa: CASKGGPTNEKLFF
CDR3nt: TGTGCCAGCAAAGGGGGGCCAACTAATGAAAAACTGTTTTTT

abundance: once
j_gene: TRBJ2-7
d_gene: TRBD1
v_gene: TRBV3-1/TRBV3-2
CDR3aa: CASSPGTVLDEQYF
CDR3nt: TGTGCCAGCAGCCCCGGGACAGTTCTGGACGAGCAGTACTTC

abundance: -
j_gene: TRBJ1-1
d_gene: -
v_gene: TRBV5-6
CDR3aa: CASSSRARYLNTFSAEAFF
CDR3nt: TGTGCCAGCAGCTCTCGGGCCCGCTACCTGAACACTTTTTCGGCTGAAGCTTTCTTT

abundance: -
j_gene: TRBJ2-2
d_gene: -
v_gene: TRBV6-5
CDR3aa: CASAGLQNTGELFF
CDR3nt: TGTGCCAGCGCCGGACTCCAGAACACCGGGGAGCTGTTTTTT

abundance: -
j_gene: TRBJ1-6
d_gene: -
v_gene: TRBV18
CDR3aa: CASSPPSRQDSPLHF
CDR3nt: TGTGCCAGCTCCCCCCCTAGTCGGCAGGATTCACCCCTCCACTTT

abundance: -
j_gene: TRBJ2-2
d_gene: -
v_gene: TRBV7-2
CDR3aa: CASSLGQNTGELFF
CDR3nt: TGTGCCAGCAGCTTAGGACAGAACACCGGGGAGCTGTTTTTT

abundance: -
j_gene: TRBJ2-5
d_gene: -
v_gene: TRBV21-1
CDR3aa: CASRPVQRDQETQYF
CDR3nt: TGTGCCAGCAGACCAGTCCAGCGGGACCAAGAGACCCAGTACTTC

abundance: -
j_gene: TRBJ2-7
d_gene: -
v_gene: TRBV6-4
CDR3aa: CKLRFSYEQYF
CDR3nt: TGTAAGTTAAGGTTTTCCTACGAGCAGTACTTC

abundance: -
j_gene: TRBJ1-1
d_gene: -
v_gene: TRBV7-9
CDR3aa: CASSSQGGTEAFF
CDR3nt: TGTGCCAGCAGCTCACAGGGAGGTACTGAAGCTTTCTTT

abundance: -
j_gene: TRBJ1-1
d_gene: -
v_gene: TRBV7-3
CDR3aa: CASSLGHQNTEAFF
CDR3nt: TGTGCCAGCAGCCTCGGTCACCAGAACACTGAAGCTTTCTTT

abundance: -
j_gene: TRBJ2-3
d_gene: -
v_gene: TRBV27
CDR3aa: CASRRQGSADTQYF
CDR3nt: TGTGCCAGCAGACGCCAGGGGAGTGCAGATACGCAGTATTTT

abundance: -
j_gene: TRBJ1-1
d_gene: -
v_gene: TRBV19
CDR3aa: CASSRGGRTEAFF
CDR3nt: TGTGCCAGTAGTCGGGGGGGTAGGACTGAAGCTTTCTTT

abundance: -
j_gene: TRBJ2-1
d_gene: TRBD2
v_gene: TRBV7-8
CDR3aa: CASSTTSGEQFF
CDR3nt: TGTGCCAGCAGCACTACTAGCGGAGAGCAGTTCTTC

abundance: -
j_gene: TRBJ2-7
d_gene: -
v_gene: TRBV6-2/TRBV6-3
CDR3aa: CASSYSPVPGYEQYF
CDR3nt: TGTGCCAGCAGTTACTCGCCCGTGCCGGGGTACGAGCAGTACTTC

abundance: -
j_gene: TRBJ1-4
d_gene: TRBD1
v_gene: TRBV7-9
CDR3aa: CASSARQGRPATNEKLFF
CDR3nt: TGTGCCAGCAGCGCCAGACAGGGCCGACCTGCAACTAATGAAAAACTGTTTTTT

abundance: -
j_gene: TRBJ2-1
d_gene: -
v_gene: TRBV18
CDR3aa: CASSPRMSSYNEQFF
CDR3nt: TGTGCCAGCTCACCGAGAATGAGCTCCTACAATGAGCAGTTCTTC

abundance: -
j_gene: TRBJ1-5
d_gene: TRBD1
v_gene: TRBV6-5
CDR3aa: CASNGQDNQPQHF
CDR3nt: TGTGCCAGCAATGGACAGGACAATCAGCCCCAGCATTTT

abundance: -
j_gene: TRBJ2-7
d_gene: TRBD2
v_gene: TRBV28
CDR3aa: CASLTIAGSVREQYF
CDR3nt: TGTGCCAGCCTCACCATAGCGGGTTCCGTCCGCGAGCAGTACTTC

abundance: -
j_gene: TRBJ1-6
d_gene: TRBD1
v_gene: TRBV6-5
CDR3aa: CASSYSPGGWNSPLHF
CDR3nt: TGTGCCAGCAGTTACTCGCCAGGGGGGTGGAATTCACCCCTCCACTTT

abundance: -
j_gene: TRBJ1-2
d_gene: -
v_gene: TRBV9
CDR3aa: CASSANYGYTF
CDR3nt: TGTGCCAGCAGCGCGAACTATGGCTACACCTTC

abundance: -
j_gene: TRBJ1-1
d_gene: -
v_gene: TRBV2
CDR3aa: CASSREGLSNTEAFF
CDR3nt: TGTGCCAGCAGCCGGGAAGGCCTATCGAACACTGAAGCTTTCTTT

abundance: -
j_gene: TRBJ2-1
d_gene: -
v_gene: TRBV19
CDR3aa: CASSIYSGRISYNEQFF
CDR3nt: TGTGCCAGTAGTATTTATTCCGGGAGAATCTCCTACAATGAGCAGTTCTTC

abundance: -
j_gene: TRBJ2-1
d_gene: TRBD2
v_gene: TRBV5-8
CDR3aa: CASSMFSSGSWSEQFF
CDR3nt: TGTGCCAGCAGCATGTTCTCTAGCGGGAGCTGGAGTGAGCAGTTCTTC

abundance: -
j_gene: TRBJ2-7
d_gene: TRBD2
v_gene: TRBV27
CDR3aa: CASTQVGSGRDEQYF
CDR3nt: TGTGCCAGCACCCAGGTGGGTAGCGGGAGGGACGAGCAGTACTTC

abundance: -
j_gene: TRBJ1-4
d_gene: TRBD1
v_gene: TRBV3-1/TRBV3-2
CDR3aa: CASSQEGQTTNEKLFF
CDR3nt: TGTGCCAGCAGCCAGGAGGGACAGACAACTAATGAAAAACTGTTTTTT

abundance: -
j_gene: TRBJ1-2
d_gene: -
v_gene: TRBV30
CDR3aa: CAWSVETRGGYGYTF
CDR3nt: TGTGCCTGGAGTGTCGAGACCCGAGGAGGGTATGGCTACACCTTC

abundance: -
j_gene: TRBJ2-1
d_gene: TRBD2
v_gene: TRBV7-3
CDR3aa: CASSLGLYNEQFF
CDR3nt: TGTGCCAGCAGCTTGGGACTATACAATGAGCAGTTCTTC

abundance: -
j_gene: TRBJ2-7
d_gene: TRBD1
v_gene: TRBV30
CDR3aa: CAWNRDRFYEQYF
CDR3nt: TGTGCCTGGAACCGGGACAGATTCTACGAGCAGTACTTC

abundance: -
j_gene: TRBJ2-1
d_gene: -
v_gene: TRBV12-1
CDR3aa: CASSFPTQTLAGGYNEQFF
CDR3nt: TGTGCCAGCAGCTTTCCCACTCAGACCCTAGCGGGAGGTTACAATGAGCAGTTCTTC

abundance: -
j_gene: TRBJ1-1
d_gene: -
v_gene: TRBV19
CDR3aa: CASSTPARTEAFF
CDR3nt: TGTGCCAGTAGTACCCCCGCGCGCACTGAAGCTTTCTTT

abundance: -
j_gene: TRBJ1-1
d_gene: -
v_gene: TRBV27
CDR3aa: CASSLSGTTNTEAFF
CDR3nt: TGTGCCAGCAGTCTCTCCGGGACAACGAACACTGAAGCTTTCTTT

abundance: -
j_gene: TRBJ2-7
d_gene: -
v_gene: TRBV7-2
CDR3aa: CASRNRGAVGSYEQYF
CDR3nt: TGTGCCAGCAGAAACCGGGGGGCTGTGGGATCCTACGAGCAGTACTTC

abundance: -
j_gene: TRBJ1-4
d_gene: -
v_gene: TRBV9
CDR3aa: CASSVGVAFGTNEKLFF
CDR3nt: TGTGCCAGCAGCGTAGGGGTAGCTTTTGGTACTAATGAAAAACTGTTTTTT

abundance: -
j_gene: TRBJ1-5
d_gene: -
v_gene: TRBV27
CDR3aa: CASTTPGQPQHF
CDR3nt: TGTGCCAGCACTACCCCCGGTCAGCCCCAGCATTTT

abundance: -
j_gene: TRBJ2-5
d_gene: TRBD2
v_gene: TRBV7-9
CDR3aa: CASSLKVAGENKTQYF
CDR3nt: TGTGCCAGCAGCTTGAAGGTAGCGGGAGAGAATAAGACCCAGTACTTC

abundance: -
j_gene: TRBJ1-5
d_gene: -
v_gene: TRBV30
CDR3aa: CAWSARTSGSFGNQPQHF
CDR3nt: TGTGCCTGGAGCGCTCGGACGTCAGGTTCGTTTGGCAATCAGCCCCAGCATTTT

abundance: -
j_gene: TRBJ1-1
d_gene: -
v_gene: TRBV11-3
CDR3aa: CASSRGGSKTEAFF
CDR3nt: TGTGCCAGCAGCCGGGGGGGGTCGAAGACTGAAGCTTTCTTT

abundance: -
j_gene: TRBJ2-7
d_gene: -
v_gene: TRBV20-1
CDR3aa: CSALDYEQYF
CDR3nt: TGCAGTGCACTCGATTACGAGCAGTACTTC

abundance: -
j_gene: TRBJ2-1
d_gene: TRBD2
v_gene: TRBV5-8
CDR3aa: CASSTRTSGDFSEQFF
CDR3nt: TGTGCCAGCAGCACCAGGACTAGCGGGGACTTCTCTGAGCAGTTCTTC

abundance: -
j_gene: TRBJ1-1
d_gene: -
v_gene: TRBV25-1
CDR3aa: CAPPGVAFF
CDR3nt: TGTGCCCCTCCGGGGGTAGCTTTCTTT

abundance: once
j_gene: TRBJ2-7
d_gene: -
v_gene: TRBV20-1
CDR3aa: CSAQDYEQYF
CDR3nt: TGCAGTGCGCAGGATTACGAGCAGTACTTC

abundance: once
j_gene: TRBJ2-1
d_gene: TRBD2
v_gene: TRBV7-9
CDR3aa: CASSLEISGSSDEQFF
CDR3nt: TGTGCCAGCAGCTTAGAAATTAGCGGGAGTTCGGATGAGCAGTTCTTC

abundance: -
j_gene: TRBJ1-1
d_gene: -
v_gene: TRBV10-2
CDR3aa: CASSPAGGRTEAFF
CDR3nt: TGCGCCAGCAGCCCCGCGGGGGGCCGCACTGAAGCTTTCTTT

abundance: -
j_gene: TRBJ2-3
d_gene: -
v_gene: TRBV5-1
CDR3aa: CASSLSRAANTDTQYF
CDR3nt: TGCGCCAGCAGCTTGTCCCGGGCAGCTAACACAGATACGCAGTATTTT

abundance: -
j_gene: TRBJ2-5
d_gene: TRBD1
v_gene: TRBV5-4
CDR3aa: CASSRQGVEETQYF
CDR3nt: TGTGCCAGCAGCCGACAGGGGGTCGAAGAGACCCAGTACTTC

abundance: medium-sized
j_gene: TRBJ2-2
d_gene: -
v_gene: TRBV6-2/TRBV6-3
CDR3aa: CASSYDTNTGELFF
CDR3nt: TGTGCCAGCAGTTACGACACGAACACCGGGGAGCTGTTTTTT